The present T cell receptor beta chain was sequenced within a study of identical twins (dated by TCRdb to about 2016). Regarding the complete study: To test whether fetal clonotypes persist, this study deep-sequenced TCR alpha and beta repertoires from monozygotic twins, from unrelated adults of various ages, and from cord blood. To rule out contamination, the twin experiments were replicated at different times with different library preparation protocols. The research as a whole found: Invariant T cells such as MAIT and iNKT could partly confound zero-insertion analyses, although diverse VJ usage argued against such confounding for most clonotypes. Excess twin sharing in beta out-of-frame sequences was weaker because fewer shared sequences lowered the signal-to-noise ratio. In monozygotic twins, out-of-frame TCR alpha sharing was systematically underestimated by recombination models, although the models agreed with sharing between unrelated individuals. Because the same donors could not be followed over many years, the conclusions relied on cross-sectional statistical analysis. Fewer insertions were carried by abundant cord blood beta clonotypes; a weaker similar trend was observed in young adult naive repertoires, while no such trend was observed in memory repertoires. Compared with coincidental sharing between unrelated individuals, an excess of low generation-probability sequences was observed among out-of-frame TCR alpha sequences shared between twins.

CDR1 and CDR2, looked up from the germline V gene, are SGHTA and FQGNSA. Measured from the cysteine to the phenylalanine, the CDR3 is 12 residues long. Only the CDR3 DNA stays, 36 bases, in frame from base 1. At the junction V is shortened by 5 bases and J by 4 bases, with 6 bases in between. The library relied on 5' RACE. The listed sequencing device is Illumina HiSeq 2000. Template switching introduced a universal primer binding site; the final cDNA contained a unique molecular identifier, enabling accurate counting of TCR cDNA molecules. First-strand cDNA for TCR alpha and beta chains was synthesized from specific primers in the conserved constant-segment region. To control for contamination, every cDNA library was double barcoded, receiving both a SMART-Mk sample barcode and Illumina barcodes. TruSeq adapter sequences along with Illumina sample barcodes were introduced in two successive PCR steps. Sequencing of the TCR alpha and beta cDNA libraries was done on the Illumina HiSeq platform using custom primers. The authors' pipeline ran thus. MiGEC was used to process raw reads and extract unique molecular identifiers, and MiXCR was used to find CDR3 positions. Recombination models were inferred per individual with the repgenHMM and IGoR tools using an EM algorithm. The analysis of shared clonotypes was done with the tcR package in R, with sharing normalized by the product of cloneset sizes. To study raw recombination free of thymic and clonal selection effects, out-of-frame nonproductive sequences were analyzed. The public reads were run again by TCRdb, first through fastp at Q25 and then through MiXCR, and only productive beta chains were kept. CDR3 protein sequences are deduplicated, and each keeps its most common genes and DNA. These V and J calls rely on TCRdb rather than the paper's analysis. Across this sample there are approximately 220,000 distinct CDR3 sequences, with around 6.9% seen only once. Of the sample, less than 2% falls within the top ten clones.

Only healthy Caucasian donors were included. Three pairs of female monozygotic twins, all aged roughly 18 to 30 years, made up the twin cohort. Miltenyi CD45RO+ enrichment and human naive T-cell isolation kits were used to isolate memory (CD45RO+) and naive T cells from PBMC. This clonotype came up a few times. Its antigen has not been determined. Base quality data are lacking; no much larger clone is found one base away. This sample was also put to use in a study of yellow fever vaccine responses in identical twins. As that second paper reports: The authors reported that the T cell response to vaccination in identical twins appeared partly convergent and partly personalized. In the study, vaccine-responding T cell clones were precisely tracked in identical twins.

The chain is encoded by TRBV7-2 joined to TRBJ2-1, with no confident D gene call. The sequenced sample was memory (CD45RO+) T cells sorted from blood. In light of the paper, this sample's cell subset or site label describes: CD45RO+ enriched T cells. This clonotype was obtained from a woman aged 18-29 years in good health. The sequence in DNA is TGTGCCAGCAGCCCAACGTACAATGAGCAGTTCTTC. Its protein is CASSPTYNEQFF.